These 32 T cell receptor beta chains originate from one sample sequenced in a study of T cells in localized non-small cell lung cancer. The method was immunoSEQ multiplex PCR; TCRdb's version includes in-frame clones alone and lacks a portion of them. The profile shows around 18,000 clones, over 80% of them singletons. Sequencing was performed on peripheral blood, taken before any cancer treatment. These receptors came from a female donor aged 60 or older with stage I lung adenocarcinoma.

The chain couples TRBV14 to TRBJ1-4, with 7 bases fitting TRBD1. The CDR3 loop spans 16 amino acids. Trimming cost V 0 bases and J 7 bases; bases outside gene matches: 8. Germline-derived CDR1 and CDR2 are SGHDN and FVKESK. The CDR3 DNA reads TGTGCCAGCAGCCAAGAAGGCAGGGGGAATTTTGAAAAACTGTTTTTT. Residues: CASSQEGRGNFEKLFF.

V is TRBV5-1 and J is TRBJ1-2; 7 bases align to TRBD1. CDR3 length equals 13 residues. The V and J ends lost 7 bases and 2 bases, in that order; junction bases with no gene match: 5. Germline loops: CDR1 SGHRS, CDR2 YFSETQ. The CDR3 region has the DNA TGCGCCAGCTCGACAGGGATGAACTATGGCTACACCTTC. This codes for CASSTGMNYGYTF.

The rearrangement links TRBV30 to TRBJ1-4; D is undetermined. This CDR3 has 14 residues. Trimming took off 3 bases at V and 5 bases at J, with 13 bases between the two ends. Germline values: CDR1 GTSNPN, CDR2 SVGIG (reference sequence). The CDR3 bases are TGTGCCTGGAGCACAAGGGTTACCAATGAAAAACTGTTTTTT. Translating it yields CAWSTRVTNEKLFF.

The chain has TRBV27 and TRBJ2-7; 7 bases align to TRBD1. CDR1 and CDR2 from the germline V gene are MNHEY and SMNVEV (reference sequence). CDR3 length: 13 amino acids. Trimming removed 6 bases from V and 6 bases from J; junction bases left unmatched: 8. The CDR3: CASRMTGLGEQYF. In DNA form, the CDR3 reads TGTGCCAGCAGAATGACAGGGTTAGGCGAGCAGTACTTC.

The V call is TRBV7-3, the J call TRBJ1-1; D may be TRBD1 (6 bases). The CDR3 consists of 14 residues. Trimming pared 1 base from V and 6 bases from J, leaving 12 bases between. Germline V gene sequence: CDR1 SGHTA, CDR2 FQGTGA. DNA for the CDR3: TGTGCCAGCAGCTTAAGACAGGCGGGTCCTGAAGCTTTCTTT. Translation gives CASSLRQAGPEAFF.

This clone was seen more than once but under ten times. The CDR3 loop is CASSQGRMARFTDTQYF. In nucleotides, the CDR3 is TGCGCCAGCAGCCAAGGACGTATGGCGCGGTTCACAGATACGCAGTATTTT. V usage is TRBV4-1 and J usage is TRBJ2-3; D is unresolved. Trimming took 1 base from V and 2 from J, leaving 16 bases between them. CDR3 length equals 17 residues. Germline assignment: CDR1 MGHRA and CDR2 YSYEKL.

The rearrangement joins TRBV9 to TRBJ2-1; 9 bases agree with TRBD1. Germline V gene sequence: CDR1 SGDLS, CDR2 YYNGEE. J was trimmed by 7 bases and V by 1 base; bases with no gene match: 6. This CDR3 region has 15 residues. The CDR3 sequence is CASSVKGQGWNEQFF. The CDR3 nucleotides read TGTGCCAGCAGCGTAAAGGGACAGGGATGGAATGAGCAGTTCTTC.

This sequence joins TRBV5-1 and TRBJ2-3, with no clear D. Germline CDR1 reads SGHRS; CDR2 reads YFSETQ. This CDR3 spans 15 amino acids. V was cut by 4 bases and J by 2 bases, with 14 bases left in between. The CDR3 protein is CASSASVGFTDTQYF. Written as DNA, the CDR3 is TGCGCCAGCAGCGCCAGCGTGGGTTTCACAGATACGCAGTATTTT.

The chain recombines TRBV11-2 with TRBJ2-3; 12 bases align to TRBD2. Trimming cost V 4 bases and J 8 bases; bases outside gene matches: 4. Per the germline V gene, CDR1 is SGHAT and CDR2 is FQNNGV. This CDR3 is 14 amino acids long. The CDR3 region is CASSSSGGVGTQYF. CDR3 nucleotide sequence: TGTGCCAGCAGCTCTAGCGGGGGGGTGGGTACGCAGTATTTT.

V and J are TRBV25-1 and TRBJ2-7; D gene ambiguous. From germline, CDR1 is MGHDK and CDR2 SYGVNS. The CDR3 length is 15 residues. V lost 3 bases, J lost 2 bases, and 14 bases lay in between. The CDR3 bases are TGTGCCAGCAGTGATTTTCCCGCAGGAACCTACGAGCAGTACTTC. The encoded protein is CASSDFPAGTYEQYF.

The chain links TRBV5-1 to TRBJ1-1; 7 positions agree with TRBD1. Germline assignment: CDR1 SGHRS and CDR2 YFSETQ. The CDR3 sequence is 14 residues long. J was trimmed by 2 bases and V by 2 bases; bases with no gene match: 3. The CDR3 DNA reads TGCGCCAGCAGCTTAAGACAGGGAAACACTGAAGCTTTCTTT. Its translation is CASSLRQGNTEAFF.

This clone appeared a single time. The chain uses TRBV7-2 and TRBJ1-3; D gene ambiguous. Per the germline V gene, CDR1 is SGHTA and CDR2 is FQGNSA. V was cut by 1 base and J by 0 bases, with 4 bases left in between. This CDR3 is 14 amino acids long. CDR3: CASSLDNSGNTIYF. The CDR3 DNA sequence: TGTGCCAGCAGCTTAGATAACTCTGGAAACACCATATATTTT.

The chain recombines TRBV4-2 with TRBJ1-2; D uncertain. The CDR3 length is 15 residues. CDR1 is LGHNA and CDR2 is YNFKEQ in the germline V gene. The germline V and J ends were trimmed by 0 bases and 3 bases, with 11 bases remaining between them. CDR3 residues: CASSQEGVGDYGYTF. The CDR3 DNA follows: TGTGCCAGCAGCCAAGAAGGTGTCGGCGACTATGGCTACACCTTC.

CDR3 residues: CASSEYIRQGQGYTF. In nucleotides, the CDR3 is TGTGCCAGCAGTGAATATATTCGACAGGGGCAAGGCTACACCTTC. The chain has TRBV25-1 and TRBJ1-2; 8 nucleotides match TRBD1. The V and J ends lost 0 bases and 8 bases, in that order; junction bases with no gene match: 8. This CDR3 has 15 residues. Looked up from germline, CDR1 is MGHDK and CDR2 is SYGVNS.

This rearrangement joins TRBV4-1 to TRBJ2-7, with D possibly called TRBD1 or TRBD2 (5 bases each). The germline V and J ends were trimmed by 1 base and 0 bases, with 13 bases remaining between them. The CDR3 sequence is 16 residues long. Germline CDR1 and CDR2: MGHRA and YSYEKL. The DNA of the CDR3 is TGCGCCAGCAGCCAAGGTAGAGGGGTTAGCTCCTACGAGCAGTACTTC. Its translation: CASSQGRGVSSYEQYF.

The CDR3 nucleotides read TGTGCCAGCAGCCCCCTTAGCTCCTACGAGCAGTACTTC. Protein product: CASSPLSSYEQYF. The chain employs TRBV11-3 and TRBJ2-7; D unclear. Trimming cost V 5 bases and J 0 bases, with 8 bases left between them. The germline V gene has CDR1 SGHNT and CDR2 YENEEA. The CDR3 runs to 13 residues.

The chain links TRBV2 to TRBJ1-2; 9 nucleotides line up with TRBD1. The CDR3 covers 15 residues. From germline, CDR1 is SNHLY and CDR2 FYNNEI. The V and J ends lost 7 bases and 3 bases, in that order; junction bases with no gene match: 9. CDR3 in DNA: TGTGCCAGCACCACGACAGGGGGAAGTGACTATGGCTACACCTTC. This codes for CASTTTGGSDYGYTF.

The chain joins TRBV19 to TRBJ1-1; TRBD1 is a possible D gene (6 bases). From germline, CDR1 is LNHDA and CDR2 SQIVND (reference sequence). This CDR3 region has 13 residues. V lost 3 bases and J 6 bases, leaving 11 bases between the germline ends. CDR3 sequence reads: CASSMEGVAEAFF. The CDR3 bases are TGTGCCAGTAGTATGGAGGGGGTCGCTGAAGCTTTCTTT.

This clone was counted between two and nine times. V usage is TRBV5-1 and J usage is TRBJ2-7; no reliable D call. CDR3 length: 15 residues. The V and J ends lost 1 base and 4 bases respectively, with 15 bases between them. Germline CDR1 is SGHRS and CDR2 is YFSETQ. The CDR3 DNA sequence: TGCGCCAGCAGCTTGATTCCTGGGCCATTATACGAGCAGTACTTC. Translated: CASSLIPGPLYEQYF.

In this sample, this clone turned up a few times. The V and J genes are TRBV6-1 and TRBJ1-5; D may be TRBD1 (6 bases). The germline V gene encodes CDR1 MNHNS and CDR2 SASEGT. This CDR3 contains 16 residues. V lost 2 bases to trimming and J lost 6 bases, with 17 bases between them. As DNA, the CDR3 is TGTGCCAGCAGTGAAACCCCAGGGGTTCGAGGTCAGCCCCAGCATTTT. Translation: CASSETPGVRGQPQHF.

This chain joins TRBV29-1 and TRBJ1-4; 12 nucleotides agree with TRBD1. This CDR3 region has 14 residues. Germline values: CDR1 SQVTM, CDR2 ANQGSEA. The V segment lost 4 bases and the J segment 5 bases; nucleotides outside the gene matches: 2. The DNA for the CDR3 is TGCAGCGTTGTCGGGACAGGGGGCAATGAAAAACTGTTTTTT. Encoded protein: CSVVGTGGNEKLFF.

This chain connects TRBV25-1 to TRBJ1-5, with D tentatively TRBD1 (5 bases). Trimming took off 3 bases at V and 6 bases at J, with 12 bases between the two ends. The CDR3 totals 14 residues. From germline, CDR1 is MGHDK and CDR2 SYGVNS. The CDR3: CASSETGGGQPQHF. DNA of the CDR3: TGTGCCAGCAGTGAGACGGGGGGTGGTCAGCCCCAGCATTTT.

A single count supports this clone. The chain joins TRBV18 to TRBJ2-5; the D gene is possibly TRBD2 (5 bases). Trimming removed 3 bases at V and 4 bases at J, with 9 bases between. This CDR3 is built from 13 residues. Germline CDR1 is KGHSH and CDR2 is LQKENI. The CDR3 region has the DNA TGTGCCAGCTCACCCCGGGGTACAGAGACCCAGTACTTC. It translates to CASSPRGTETQYF.

The genes are TRBV10-1 and TRBJ2-2, with D perhaps TRBD2 (6 bases). Germline-derived CDR1 and CDR2 are WNHNN and SYGVQD (reference sequence). The CDR3 totals 14 residues. Trimming left V 3 bases short and J 7 bases short, with 12 bases between. The CDR3 here is CASSEGLALGELFF. DNA for the CDR3: TGCGCCAGCAGTGAAGGGCTAGCGCTCGGGGAGCTGTTTTTT.

This chain uses TRBV6-5 with TRBJ1-1; no reliable D call. The CDR3 spans 15 residues. V was trimmed by 4 bases and J by 3 bases, leaving 15 bases between them. From germline, CDR1 is MNHEY and CDR2 SVGAGI. As DNA, the CDR3 is TGTGCCAGCAGTTCCCTATTCGGCGGAGACACTGAAGCTTTCTTT. This encodes CASSSLFGGDTEAFF.

V is TRBV19 and J is TRBJ1-5; TRBD1 is a possible D gene (6 bases). Germline assignment: CDR1 LNHDA and CDR2 SQIVND (reference sequence). CDR3 length: 14 residues. Trimming stripped 5 bases from V and 7 bases from J, with 15 bases between. This CDR3 reads CASSVAGEAQPQHF. CDR3 nucleotides: TGTGCCAGTAGTGTTGCAGGGGAAGCGCAGCCCCAGCATTTT.

V and J are TRBV30 and TRBJ2-1; 16 bases map to TRBD2. This CDR3 has 17 residues. The V segment lost 1 base and the J segment 4 bases; nucleotides outside the gene matches: 4. The germline gives CDR1 GTSNPN, CDR2 SVGIG (reference sequence). As DNA, the CDR3 is TGTGCCTGGAGTGGCGGGACTAGCGGGGGGGCTTACAATGAGCAGTTCTTC. Translation: CAWSGGTSGGAYNEQFF.

The genes are TRBV7-8 and TRBJ2-7, with D possibly called TRBD1 or TRBD2 (6 bases each). CDR3 size: 16 residues. The germline V gene encodes CDR1 SGHVS and CDR2 FQNEAQ. The germline V and J ends were trimmed by 5 bases and 0 bases, with 17 bases remaining between them. CDR3 residues: CASSRRGQRSSYEQYF. The CDR3 region has the DNA TGTGCCAGCAGCCGTCGGGGGCAACGTAGCTCCTACGAGCAGTACTTC. Filled out from reference TRBV7-8 and TRBJ2-7, the complete variable domain reads GAGVSQSPRYKVAKRGQDVALRCDPISGHVSLFWYQQALGQGPEFLTYFQNEAQLDKSGLPSDRFFAERPEGSVSTLKIQRTQQEDSAVYLCASSRRGQRSSYEQYFGPGTRLTVT.

V and J are TRBV5-7 and TRBJ2-6, with D possibly matching TRBD1 (5 bases). TRBV5-7 carries the ORF label, with uncertain function. Trimming stripped 4 bases from V and 0 bases from J, with 8 bases between. The CDR3 totals 15 residues. This CDR3 reads CASSPQGSGANVLTF. As DNA, the CDR3 is TGTGCCAGCAGCCCCCAGGGCTCTGGGGCCAACGTCCTGACTTTC.

CDR3 nucleotide sequence: TGCGCCAGCAGCCAAGGGGCAGGCTCAGGGGGATCCTACGAGCAGTACTTC. Translation gives CASSQGAGSGGSYEQYF. V and J are TRBV4-1 and TRBJ2-7; TRBD1 matches at 7 bases. The germline V gene encodes CDR1 MGHRA and CDR2 YSYEKL. Losses at the gene ends were 1 base for V and 1 base for J; bases not matched to a gene: 10. This CDR3 region has 17 residues.

The chain is built from TRBV15 and TRBJ2-2, with D perhaps TRBD1 (6 bases). The CDR3 contains 18 residues. CDR1 is LNHNV, CDR2 YYDKDF, per germline (reference sequence). Trimming shortened V by 3 bases and J by 6 bases, and 23 bases separated the two germline ends. The CDR3 sequence is CATSSETSPVWGPGELFF. The DNA for the CDR3 is TGTGCCACCAGCAGCGAGACTTCGCCGGTTTGGGGGCCCGGGGAGCTGTTTTTT.

The genes are TRBV19 and TRBJ1-2, with D perhaps matching TRBD1 (6 bases). V was shortened by 4 bases and J by 4 bases, with 16 bases between the two germline ends. This CDR3 has 15 residues. The V gene's germline CDR1 is LNHDA and CDR2 SQIVND (reference sequence). The CDR3 loop reads CASSTRDRIGYGYTF. CDR3 sequence (DNA): TGTGCCAGTAGTACCCGAGACAGGATCGGCTATGGCTACACCTTC.